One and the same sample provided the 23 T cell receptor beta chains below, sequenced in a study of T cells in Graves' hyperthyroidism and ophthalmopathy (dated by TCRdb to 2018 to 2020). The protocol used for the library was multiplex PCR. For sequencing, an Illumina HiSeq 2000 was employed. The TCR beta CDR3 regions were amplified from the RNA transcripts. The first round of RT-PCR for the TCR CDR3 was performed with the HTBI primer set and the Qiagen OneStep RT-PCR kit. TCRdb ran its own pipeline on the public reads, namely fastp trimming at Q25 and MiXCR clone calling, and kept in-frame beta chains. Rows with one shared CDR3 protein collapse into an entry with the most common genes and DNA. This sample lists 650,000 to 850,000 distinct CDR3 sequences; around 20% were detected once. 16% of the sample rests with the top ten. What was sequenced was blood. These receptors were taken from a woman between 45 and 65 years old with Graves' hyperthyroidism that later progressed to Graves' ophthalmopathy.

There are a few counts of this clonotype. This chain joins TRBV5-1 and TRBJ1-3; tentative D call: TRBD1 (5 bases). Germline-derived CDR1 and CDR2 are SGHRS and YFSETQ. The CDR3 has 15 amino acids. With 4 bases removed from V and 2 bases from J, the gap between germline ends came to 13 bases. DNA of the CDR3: TGCGCCAGCAGCAACGTCGGGACGGCTGGAAACACCATATATTTT. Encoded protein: CASSNVGTAGNTIYF.

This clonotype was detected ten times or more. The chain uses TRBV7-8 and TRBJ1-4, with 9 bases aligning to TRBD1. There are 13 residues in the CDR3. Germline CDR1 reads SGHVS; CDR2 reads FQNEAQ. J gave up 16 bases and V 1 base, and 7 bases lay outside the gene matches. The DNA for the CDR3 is TGTGCCAGCAGCTTAGGCAGGGACAGGGCCCAGTTTTTT. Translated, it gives CASSLGRDRAQFF.

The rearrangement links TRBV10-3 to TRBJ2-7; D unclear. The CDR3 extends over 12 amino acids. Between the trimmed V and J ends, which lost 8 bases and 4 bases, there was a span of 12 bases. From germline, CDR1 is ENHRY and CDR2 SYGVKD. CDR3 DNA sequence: TGTGCCATCTCTGTCGGTGGATACGAGCAGTACTTC. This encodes CAISVGGYEQYF.

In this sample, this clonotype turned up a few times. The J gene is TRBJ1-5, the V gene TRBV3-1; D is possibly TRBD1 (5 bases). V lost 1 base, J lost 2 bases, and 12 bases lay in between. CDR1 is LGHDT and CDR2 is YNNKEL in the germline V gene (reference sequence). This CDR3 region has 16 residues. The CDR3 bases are TGTGCCAGCAGCCAAGGGGGCGCGGCTCGCAATCAGCCCCAGCATTTT. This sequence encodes CASSQGGAARNQPQHF.

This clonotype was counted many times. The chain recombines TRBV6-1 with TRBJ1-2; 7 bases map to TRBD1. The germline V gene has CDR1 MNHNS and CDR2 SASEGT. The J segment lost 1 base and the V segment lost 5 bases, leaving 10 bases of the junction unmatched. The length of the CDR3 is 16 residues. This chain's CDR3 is CASSSNTGDLNYGYTF. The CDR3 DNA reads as TGTGCCAGCAGTTCCAATACAGGGGACCTTAACTATGGCTACACCTTC.

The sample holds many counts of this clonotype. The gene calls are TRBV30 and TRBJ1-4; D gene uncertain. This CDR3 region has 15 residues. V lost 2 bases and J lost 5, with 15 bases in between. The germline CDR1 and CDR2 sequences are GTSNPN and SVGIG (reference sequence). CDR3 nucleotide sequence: TGTGCCTGGAGTCCCCGGACGGGATGGAATGAAAAACTGTTTTTT. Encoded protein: CAWSPRTGWNEKLFF.

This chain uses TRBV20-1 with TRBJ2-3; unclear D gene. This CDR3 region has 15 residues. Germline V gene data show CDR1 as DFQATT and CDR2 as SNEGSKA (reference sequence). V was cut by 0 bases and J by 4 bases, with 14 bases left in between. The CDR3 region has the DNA TGCAGTGCTAGAGACAGTGGGGATCCTGCAGATACGCAGTATTTT. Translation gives CSARDSGDPADTQYF.

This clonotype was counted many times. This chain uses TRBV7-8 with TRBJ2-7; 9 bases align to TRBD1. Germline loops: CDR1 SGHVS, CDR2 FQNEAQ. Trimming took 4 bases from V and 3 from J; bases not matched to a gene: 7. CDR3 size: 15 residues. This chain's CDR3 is CASSSLTGGVYEQYF. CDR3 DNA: TGTGCCAGCAGCTCCTTGACAGGGGGAGTCTACGAGCAGTACTTC. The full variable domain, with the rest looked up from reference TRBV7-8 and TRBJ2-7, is GAGVSQSPRYKVAKRGQDVALRCDPISGHVSLFWYQQALGQGPEFLTYFQNEAQLDKSGLPSDRFFAERPEGSVSTLKIQRTQQEDSAVYLCASSSLTGGVYEQYFGPGTRLTVT.

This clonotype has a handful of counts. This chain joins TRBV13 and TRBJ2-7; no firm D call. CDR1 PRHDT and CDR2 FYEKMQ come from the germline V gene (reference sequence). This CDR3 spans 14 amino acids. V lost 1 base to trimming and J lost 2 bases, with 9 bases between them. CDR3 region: CASSLVRRAYEQYF. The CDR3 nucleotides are TGTGCCAGCAGCTTAGTGCGCAGAGCCTACGAGCAGTACTTC.

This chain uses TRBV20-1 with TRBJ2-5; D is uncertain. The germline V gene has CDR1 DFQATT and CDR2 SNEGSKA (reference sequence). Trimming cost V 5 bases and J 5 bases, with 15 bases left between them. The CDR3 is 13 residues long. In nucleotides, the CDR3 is TGCAGTGCTCCTACTCCGGGCATGGAGACCCAGTACTTC. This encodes CSAPTPGMETQYF.

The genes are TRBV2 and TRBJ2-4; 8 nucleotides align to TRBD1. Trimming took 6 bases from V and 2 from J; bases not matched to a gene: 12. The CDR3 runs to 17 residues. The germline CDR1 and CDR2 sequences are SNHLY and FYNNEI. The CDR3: CASRDPQGAHTKNIQYF. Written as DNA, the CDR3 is TGTGCCAGCAGAGACCCTCAGGGGGCGCATACCAAAAACATTCAGTACTTC.

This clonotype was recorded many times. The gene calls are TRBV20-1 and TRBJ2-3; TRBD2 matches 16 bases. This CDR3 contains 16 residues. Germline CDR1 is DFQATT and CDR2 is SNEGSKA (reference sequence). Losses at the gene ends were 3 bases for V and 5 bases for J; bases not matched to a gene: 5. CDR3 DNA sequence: TGCAGTGCTAGGGGACTAGCGGGGGGGCCCAGAGATACGCAGTATTTT. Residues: CSARGLAGGPRDTQYF.

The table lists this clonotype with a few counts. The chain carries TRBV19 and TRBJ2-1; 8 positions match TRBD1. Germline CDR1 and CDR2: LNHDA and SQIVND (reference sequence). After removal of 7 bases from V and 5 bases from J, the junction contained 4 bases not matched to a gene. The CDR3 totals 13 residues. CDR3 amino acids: CASNPTGDNEQFF. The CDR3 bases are TGTGCCAGTAACCCGACAGGGGACAATGAGCAGTTCTTC.

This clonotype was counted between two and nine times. The CDR3 bases are TGTGCCAGCACCAACCCCCGGGCCCGGTGGCTCAATCAGCCCCAGCATTTT. Translated, it gives CASTNPRARWLNQPQHF. This chain connects TRBV19 to TRBJ1-5; the D is unclear. The germline V gene has CDR1 LNHDA and CDR2 SQIVND (reference sequence). The CDR3 has 17 residues. Trimming cost V 9 bases and J 3 bases, with 24 bases left between them.

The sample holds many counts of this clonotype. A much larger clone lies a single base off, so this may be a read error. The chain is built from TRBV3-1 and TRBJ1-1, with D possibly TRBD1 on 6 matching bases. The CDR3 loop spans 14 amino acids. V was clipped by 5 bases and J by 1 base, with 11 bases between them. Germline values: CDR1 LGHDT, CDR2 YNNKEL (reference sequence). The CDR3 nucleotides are TGTGCCAGCAGCAACGGGACACCGAACACTGAAGCTTTCTTT. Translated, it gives CASSNGTPNTEAFF.

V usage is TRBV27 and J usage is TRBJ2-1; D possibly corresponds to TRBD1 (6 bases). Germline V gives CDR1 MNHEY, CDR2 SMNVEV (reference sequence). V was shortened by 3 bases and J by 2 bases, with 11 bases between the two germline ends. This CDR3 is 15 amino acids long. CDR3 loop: CASSFGQGTYNEQFF. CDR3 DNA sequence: TGTGCCAGCAGTTTTGGGCAGGGGACCTACAATGAGCAGTTCTTC.

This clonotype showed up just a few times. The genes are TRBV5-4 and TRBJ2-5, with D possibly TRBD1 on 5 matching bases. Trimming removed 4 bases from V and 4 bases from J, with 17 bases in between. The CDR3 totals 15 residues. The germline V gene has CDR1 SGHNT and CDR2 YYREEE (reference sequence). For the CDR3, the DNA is TGTGCCAGCAGCCCTCAGGTGGACAACCCAGAGACCCAGTACTTC. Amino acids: CASSPQVDNPETQYF.

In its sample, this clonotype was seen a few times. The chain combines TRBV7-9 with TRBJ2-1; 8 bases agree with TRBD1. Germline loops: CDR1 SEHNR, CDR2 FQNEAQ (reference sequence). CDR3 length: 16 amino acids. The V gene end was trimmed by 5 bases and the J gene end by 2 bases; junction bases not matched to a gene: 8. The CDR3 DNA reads TGTGCCAGCAGCCTGGGGACAGGCCGAACCTACAATGAGCAGTTCTTC. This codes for CASSLGTGRTYNEQFF.

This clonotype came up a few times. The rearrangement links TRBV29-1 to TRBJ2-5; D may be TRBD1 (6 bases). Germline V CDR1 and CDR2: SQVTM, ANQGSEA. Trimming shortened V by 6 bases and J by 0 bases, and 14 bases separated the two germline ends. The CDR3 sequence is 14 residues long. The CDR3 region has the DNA TGCAGCGTCCCAAGACAGGAGAACCAAGAGACCCAGTACTTC. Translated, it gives CSVPRQENQETQYF.

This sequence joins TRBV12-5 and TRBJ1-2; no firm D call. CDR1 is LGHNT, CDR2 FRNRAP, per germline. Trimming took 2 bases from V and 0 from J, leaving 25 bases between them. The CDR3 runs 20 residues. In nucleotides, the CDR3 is TGTGCTAGTGGTTTGCCAGAACCCCCAACACGGAGGGAAGCTAACTATGGCTACACCTTC. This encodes CASGLPEPPTRREANYGYTF.

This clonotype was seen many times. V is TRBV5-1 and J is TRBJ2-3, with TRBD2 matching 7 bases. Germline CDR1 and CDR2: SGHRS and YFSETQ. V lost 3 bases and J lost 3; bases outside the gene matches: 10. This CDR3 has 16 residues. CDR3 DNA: TGCGCCAGCAGCTCAAATGGCGGGGGAAGTACAGATACGCAGTATTTT. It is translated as CASSSNGGGSTDTQYF.

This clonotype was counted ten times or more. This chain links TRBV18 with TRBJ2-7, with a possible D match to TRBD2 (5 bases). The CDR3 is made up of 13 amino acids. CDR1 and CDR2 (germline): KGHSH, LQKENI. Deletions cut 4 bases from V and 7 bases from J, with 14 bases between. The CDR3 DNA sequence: TGTGCCAGCTCACTCCAGGCCGGGGTAGAGCAGTACTTC. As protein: CASSLQAGVEQYF.

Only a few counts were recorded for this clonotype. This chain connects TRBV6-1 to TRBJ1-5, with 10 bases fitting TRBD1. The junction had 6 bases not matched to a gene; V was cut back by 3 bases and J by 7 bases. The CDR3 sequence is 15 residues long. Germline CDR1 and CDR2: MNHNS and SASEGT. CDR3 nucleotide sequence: TGTGCCAGCAGTGATACGACAGGGGGCCGGCAGCCCCAGCATTTT. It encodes CASSDTTGGRQPQHF.